The next 10 T cell receptor beta chains were all read from a single sample in a study of T-cell memory formation after mild COVID-19. One entry per CDR3 protein results from TCRdb running MiXCR on the 5' RACE reads. The sample holds roughly 600,000 distinct CDR3 sequences; around 17% are singletons and the top ten take around 11%. Sequenced input: PBMCs or a T cell subset sorted from them (not recorded which). The receptors stem from an adult woman who had mild COVID-19 (a few samples of this study predate the infection). Cell type and time point are not known.

The chain joins TRBV9 to TRBJ2-3, with 7 bases lining up with TRBD2. CDR1 is SGDLS and CDR2 is YYNGEE in the germline V gene. With V trimmed by 4 bases and J by 6 bases, 11 bases remained unmatched. The CDR3 covers 15 residues. The CDR3 nucleotides are TGTGCCAGCAGCCCACAGTGGGGGGGAGCGGATACGCAGTATTTT. The encoded protein is CASSPQWGGADTQYF.

This chain joins TRBV6-6 and TRBJ1-5; D is perhaps TRBD1 (6 bases). The CDR3 extends over 14 amino acids. The germline V gene has CDR1 MNHNY and CDR2 SVGAGI (reference sequence). The germline V and J ends were trimmed by 6 bases and 7 bases, with 16 bases remaining between them. The DNA for the CDR3 is TGTGCCAGCAGCGGGGGCGATTGGGACCAGCCCCAGCATTTT. Translation: CASSGGDWDQPQHF.

The CDR3 DNA is TGTGCCAGCAGCTTTAGGGACAAACCGTACAATGAGCAGTTCTTC. It translates to CASSFRDKPYNEQFF. V gene TRBV7-9 combines with J gene TRBJ2-1; perhaps TRBD1 as D (6 bases). This CDR3 spans 15 amino acids. Trimming cost V 3 bases and J 4 bases, with 13 bases left between them. The germline V gene has CDR1 SEHNR and CDR2 FQNEAQ (reference sequence).

This clonotype was seen a few times. J is TRBJ2-4 and V is TRBV2; 10 bases line up with TRBD1. V lost 4 bases and J lost 13; bases outside the gene matches: 19. Germline loops: CDR1 SNHLY, CDR2 FYNNEI. This CDR3 spans 17 amino acids. The CDR3 region is CASSGDRGRRGKNSQYF. CDR3 sequence (DNA): TGTGCCAGCAGTGGAGACAGGGGGCGCCGTGGCAAAAACTCCCAGTACTTC.

The chain joins TRBV12-3 or TRBV12-4 to TRBJ2-7; D might be TRBD1 (5 bases). The CDR3 is 15 residues long. Trimming shortened V by 6 bases and J by 6 bases, and 21 bases separated the two germline ends. This CDR3 is CASSDSNRLPGEQYF. Here the CDR3 DNA reads TGTGCCAGCAGCGACTCCAACAGGCTTCCGGGCGAGCAGTACTTC.

The rearrangement joins TRBV4-2 to TRBJ2-1; tentatively, D is TRBD2 (6 bases). Trimming removed 0 bases at V and 9 bases at J, with 12 bases between. Per the germline V gene, CDR1 is LGHNA and CDR2 is YNFKEQ. There are 14 residues in the CDR3. CDR3 nucleotide sequence: TGTGCCAGCAGCCAAGACCTGGGGGGTGGTGAGCAGTTCTTC. Amino acid sequence: CASSQDLGGGEQFF.

The chain employs TRBV5-1 and TRBJ2-5; D unresolved. Between the trimmed V and J ends, which lost 4 bases and 5 bases, there was a span of 9 bases. Germline V gives CDR1 SGHRS, CDR2 YFSETQ. This CDR3 is built from 12 residues. CDR3 sequence (DNA): TGCGCCAGCAGCACTGACCGGGAGACCCAGTACTTC. Encoded protein: CASSTDRETQYF.

V gene TRBV23-1 combines with J gene TRBJ2-7; D possibly corresponds to TRBD2 (5 bases). TRBV23-1 is an open reading frame, and its role is uncertain. V dropped 3 bases and J dropped 1 base, with 22 bases sitting between them. The CDR3 loop spans 18 amino acids. This chain's CDR3 is CASSHSNWTPRRSYEQYF. CDR3 in DNA: TGCGCCAGCAGTCATTCGAACTGGACTCCCCGAAGATCCTACGAGCAGTACTTC.

This clonotype was observed a single time. The chain is built from TRBV10-3 and TRBJ2-2, with D possibly matching TRBD2 (5 bases). CDR1 and CDR2 from the germline V gene are ENHRY and SYGVKD. Trimming took 8 bases from V and 5 from J, leaving 9 bases between them. This CDR3 spans 12 amino acids. CDR3 coding DNA: TGTGCCATCGGGCCGGGGACCGGGGAGCTGTTTTTT. Its protein is CAIGPGTGELFF.

This clonotype has just a few counts. This chain links TRBV7-8 with TRBJ1-4; D is unclear. The V end lost 7 bases, the J end lost 6 bases, and 12 bases lay between the germline ends. Per germline, CDR1 SGHVS and CDR2 FQNEAQ. This CDR3 is 13 amino acids long. CDR3 bases: TGTGCCAGCACGGCGAACCGGGATGAAAAACTGTTTTTT. Protein sequence: CASTANRDEKLFF. The whole variable domain, remainder taken from reference TRBV7-8 and TRBJ1-4, is GAGVSQSPRYKVAKRGQDVALRCDPISGHVSLFWYQQALGQGPEFLTYFQNEAQLDKSGLPSDRFFAERPEGSVSTLKIQRTQQEDSAVYLCASTANRDEKLFFGSGTQLSVL.